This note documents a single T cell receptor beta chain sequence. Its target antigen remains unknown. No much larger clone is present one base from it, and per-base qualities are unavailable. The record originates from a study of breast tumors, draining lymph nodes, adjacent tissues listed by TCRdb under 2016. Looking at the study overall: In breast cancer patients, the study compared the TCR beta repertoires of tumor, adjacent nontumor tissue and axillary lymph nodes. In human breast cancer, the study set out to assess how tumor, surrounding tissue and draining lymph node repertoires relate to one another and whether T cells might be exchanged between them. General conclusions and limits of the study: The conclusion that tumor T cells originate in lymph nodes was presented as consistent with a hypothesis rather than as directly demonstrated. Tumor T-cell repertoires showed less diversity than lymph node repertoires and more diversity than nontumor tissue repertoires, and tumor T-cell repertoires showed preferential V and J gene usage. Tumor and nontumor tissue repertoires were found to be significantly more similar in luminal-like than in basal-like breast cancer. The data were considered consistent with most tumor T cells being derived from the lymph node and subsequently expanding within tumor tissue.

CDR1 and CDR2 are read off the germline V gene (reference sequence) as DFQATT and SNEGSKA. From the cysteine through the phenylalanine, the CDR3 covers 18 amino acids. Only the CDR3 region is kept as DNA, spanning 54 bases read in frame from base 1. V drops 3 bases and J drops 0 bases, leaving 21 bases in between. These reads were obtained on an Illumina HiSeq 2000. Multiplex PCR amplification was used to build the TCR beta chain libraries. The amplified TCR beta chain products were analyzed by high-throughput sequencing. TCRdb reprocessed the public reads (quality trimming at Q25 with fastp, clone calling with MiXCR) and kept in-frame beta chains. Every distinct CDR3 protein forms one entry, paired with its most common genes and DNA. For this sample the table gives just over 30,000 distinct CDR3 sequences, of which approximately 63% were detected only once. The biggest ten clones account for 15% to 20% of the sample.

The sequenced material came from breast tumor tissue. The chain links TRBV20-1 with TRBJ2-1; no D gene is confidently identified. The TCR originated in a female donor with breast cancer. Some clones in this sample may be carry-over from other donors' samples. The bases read TGCAGTGCTAGTTGGTTTAGAGGTGGATCCAGCTCCTACAATGAGCAGTTCTTC. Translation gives CSASWFRGGSSSYNEQFF.